The rows below give T cell receptor beta chains drawn from one sample of a study of breast tumors, draining lymph nodes, adjacent tissues. TCRdb re-derived calls from the multiplex PCR reads in MiXCR, one entry per CDR3 protein. The sample lists roughly 130,000 distinct CDR3 sequences; around 20% were seen once. The sequencing sample was made of axillary lymph node tissue. These receptor sequences come from a female donor with breast cancer. Some clones in this sample may be carry-over from other donors' samples. The CDR3 runs from the conserved cysteine through the conserved F or W. A D gene is named only where the DNA matches it firmly. Size is omitted from some rows. Given values are once, few, many or a class for expanded clones.

D	size	V	J	CDR3	DNA
TRBD1	many	TRBV14	TRBJ2-1	CASSQGQSSYNEQFF	TGTGCCAGCAGCCAGGGACAGAGCTCCTACAATGAGCAGTTCTTC
TRBD2	many	TRBV12-3/TRBV12-4	TRBJ2-1	CASSITGTSGNEQFF	TGTGCCAGCAGTATTACCGGGACTAGCGGGAATGAGCAGTTCTTC
NA	NA	TRBV6-6	TRBJ2-7	CASSPWAGPYEQYF	TGTGCCAGCAGCCCCTGGGCCGGCCCCTACGAGCAGTACTTC
NA	few	TRBV6-5	TRBJ2-2	CASRLGGQITGELFF	TGTGCCAGCAGACTAGGTGGACAGATCACCGGGGAGCTGTTTTTT
NA	few	TRBV20-1	TRBJ2-3	CSADGRGEGSTDTQYF	TGCAGTGCGGATGGGAGGGGGGAAGGAAGCACAGATACGCAGTATTTT
NA	NA	TRBV28	TRBJ2-3	CASSFHSPSTDTQYF	TGTGCCAGCAGTTTCCACAGCCCTAGCACAGATACGCAGTATTTT
NA	many	TRBV19	TRBJ2-1	CASNRSPAYNEQFF	TGTGCCAGTAATCGGTCGCCCGCATACAATGAGCAGTTCTTC
NA	many	TRBV2	TRBJ2-1	CASSEGTVGARDEQFF	TGTGCCAGCAGTGAGGGCACAGTGGGGGCACGCGATGAGCAGTTCTTC
NA	many	TRBV20-1	TRBJ1-2	CSARYDGYTF	TGCAGTGCTAGATACGATGGCTACACCTTC
NA	many	TRBV6-6	TRBJ2-7	CASTGTDGYEQYF	TGTGCCAGCACCGGGACCGATGGTTACGAGCAGTACTTC
NA	many	TRBV20-1	TRBJ1-5	CSARGKGQPQHF	TGCAGTGCTAGAGGTAAGGGTCAGCCCCAGCATTTT
TRBD1	many	TRBV29-1	TRBJ2-3	CSHGQGNPDTQYF	TGCAGCCATGGACAGGGTAACCCAGATACGCAGTATTTT
TRBD2	many	TRBV20-1	TRBJ2-1	CSASLAGPNNEQFF	TGCAGTGCTAGTCTAGCGGGTCCCAACAATGAGCAGTTCTTC
NA	many	TRBV7-3	TRBJ2-7	CASSPEVAGEQYF	TGTGCCAGCAGCCCGGAAGTTGCGGGGGAGCAGTACTTC
NA	many	TRBV6-6	TRBJ2-7	CASNQGSTYEQYF	TGTGCCAGCAACCAAGGGTCCACCTACGAGCAGTACTTC
NA	medium-sized	TRBV7-2	TRBJ2-3	CASSLTDTQYF	TGTGCCAGCAGCTTGACAGATACGCAGTATTTT
NA	many	TRBV7-3	TRBJ1-3	CASSTGPGNTIYF	TGTGCCAGCAGCACCGGTCCTGGAAACACCATATATTTT
NA	many	TRBV19	TRBJ2-3	CASSDQGYTDTQYF	TGTGCCAGTAGTGATCAGGGATACACAGATACGCAGTATTTT
TRBD1	many	TRBV7-2	TRBJ1-2	CASSMRQGPYGYTF	TGTGCCAGCAGCATGAGACAGGGCCCCTATGGCTACACCTTC
TRBD2	many	TRBV7-9	TRBJ2-4	CASSLLGGKNIQYF	TGTGCCAGCAGCTTACTGGGGGGGAAAAACATTCAGTACTTC
NA	many	TRBV5-1	TRBJ2-5	CASSLVPGRETQYF	TGCGCCAGCAGCTTGGTGCCAGGGCGGGAGACCCAGTACTTC
TRBD1	many	TRBV6-1	TRBJ1-2	CASSLDRVGYGYTF	TGTGCCAGCAGCCTGGACAGGGTCGGCTATGGCTACACCTTC
NA	many	TRBV18	TRBJ2-1	CASSQTVNNEQFF	TGTGCCAGCTCACAGACAGTTAACAATGAGCAGTTCTTC
NA	many	TRBV14	TRBJ2-5	CASSQTETQYF	TGTGCCAGCAGCCAAACAGAGACCCAGTACTTC
TRBD2	many	TRBV7-6	TRBJ2-7	CASSLTSGGAQYF	TGTGCCAGCAGCTTGACTAGCGGGGGGGCGCAGTACTTC
NA	once	TRBV2	TRBJ1-5	CASSRELSNQPQQF	TGCGCAAGCAGCAGGGAACTCAGCAATCAGCCCCAGCAGTTT
TRBD2	many	TRBV6-2/TRBV6-3	TRBJ2-1	CASNREGYNEQFF	TGTGCCAGCAACCGGGAGGGGTACAATGAGCAGTTCTTC
TRBD1	many	TRBV3-1	TRBJ1-6	CASREGQGANSPLHF	TGTGCCAGCAGAGAAGGACAGGGGGCAAATTCACCCCTCCACTTT
TRBD1	NA	TRBV2	TRBJ1-5	CASSADRAGQPRHF	TGTGCCAGCAGTGCGGACAGGGCCGGTCAGCCCCGGCATTTT
TRBD2	many	TRBV20-1	TRBJ2-5	CSAPWGGRKDETQYF	TGCAGTGCTCCCTGGGGCGGGAGGAAAGATGAGACCCAGTACTTC
NA	NA	TRBV3-1	TRBJ1-5	CASSQAGGSQPQHF	TGTGCCAGCAGCCAAGCAGGAGGAAGTCAGCCCCAGCATTTT
NA	many	TRBV19	TRBJ1-3	CASSIDGGSGNTIYF	TGTGCCAGTAGTATCGACGGGGGCTCTGGAAACACCATATATTTT
NA	many	TRBV6-5	TRBJ1-3	CASSYSIVGSGNTIYF	TGTGCCAGCAGTTACTCAATCGTGGGATCTGGAAACACCATATATTTT
TRBD2	NA	TRBV19	TRBJ2-3	CASRGLGLAGRDTQYF	TGTGCCAGTAGGGGGCTCGGACTAGCGGGCCGCGATACGCAGTATTTT
NA	NA	TRBV20-1	TRBJ1-1	CSAREANTEAFF	TGCAGTGCGAGGGAGGCGAACACTGAAGCTTTCTTT
TRBD2	many	TRBV7-3	TRBJ2-1	CASSPRTSGLSSYNEQFF	TGTGCCAGCAGCCCCAGGACTAGCGGGTTGAGCTCCTACAATGAGCAGTTCTTC
NA	many	TRBV7-9	TRBJ2-7	CASSSSVGSWAYEQYF	TGTGCCAGCAGCTCCTCAGTTGGGAGTTGGGCCTACGAGCAGTACTTC
TRBD2	many	TRBV14	TRBJ2-7	CASSQALGWPGTSAYEQYF	TGTGCCAGCAGCCAAGCATTAGGGTGGCCAGGGACTAGCGCATACGAGCAGTACTTC
NA	NA	TRBV6-6	TRBJ1-1	CASSYGFGRNTEAFF	TGTGCCAGCAGTTACGGATTCGGACGGAACACTGAAGCTTTCTTT
NA	few	TRBV30	TRBJ2-2	CAWSVTRRAGELFF	TGTGCCTGGAGTGTGACCCGCAGAGCCGGGGAGCTGTTTTTT
NA	many	TRBV5-1	TRBJ1-4	CASTRGSANEKLFF	TGCGCCAGCACCCGGGGTTCGGCTAATGAAAAACTGTTTTTT
NA	NA	TRBV27	TRBJ2-2	CASSSTGELFF	TGTGCCAGCAGTTCCACCGGGGAGCTGTTTTTT
NA	many	TRBV11-2	TRBJ1-2	CASSSSGHGYTF	TGTGCCAGCAGCTCTTCAGGTCATGGCTACACCTTC
TRBD2	NA	TRBV6-5	TRBJ2-5	CASTTTSGSWETQYF	TGTGCCAGCACCACGACTAGCGGGAGCTGGGAGACCCAGTACTTC
TRBD2	many	TRBV20-1	TRBJ2-3	CSVPGLAPDTQYF	TGCAGTGTCCCGGGACTAGCACCAGATACGCAGTATTTT
NA	many	TRBV20-1	TRBJ1-5	CSARDYPARPQHF	TGCAGTGCTAGAGATTACCCAGCGAGGCCCCAGCATTTT
NA	NA	TRBV3-1	TRBJ2-3	CASSAGPRGTQYF	TGTGCCAGCAGTGCGGGACCCCGGGGCACGCAGTATTTT
NA	NA	TRBV3-1	TRBJ1-4	CASSRNFPAGNEKLFF	TGTGCCAGCAGCCGTAACTTCCCGGCGGGAAATGAAAAACTGTTTTTT